These 27 T cell receptor beta chains share one sample of origin, sequenced in a study of T cell responses to AZD1222 COVID-19 vaccine. Sequencing used immunoSEQ multiplex PCR; TCRdb keeps in-frame clones, though not all of them. The sample holds about 150,000 clones, less than 95% seen once. The input for sequencing was peripheral blood, taken 28 days after the second AZD1222 dose. These TCRs come from an adult who received the AZD1222 COVID-19 vaccine.

This clone showed up just once. The V gene is TRBV9, the J gene TRBJ2-7, with 11 bases identical to TRBD1. The germline V gene has CDR1 SGDLS and CDR2 YYNGEE. The length of the CDR3 is 20 residues. J lost 4 bases, V lost 1 base, and 19 bases had no gene match. The CDR3: CASSVNARPGQGGSGYEQYF. The DNA of the CDR3 is TGTGCCAGCAGCGTAAATGCACGACCGGGACAGGGGGGAAGTGGGTACGAGCAGTACTTC.

The count of this clone is one. V and J are TRBV7-9 and TRBJ1-2; maybe TRBD1 (5 bases). Germline assignment: CDR1 SEHNR and CDR2 FQNEAQ (reference sequence). V lost 5 bases and J 7 bases, leaving 17 bases between the germline ends. There are 14 residues in the CDR3. The CDR3 nucleotides are TGTGCCAGCAGCACTGGGGCAGGAAAGGCTGGCTACACCTTC. This sequence encodes CASSTGAGKAGYTF.

The genes are TRBV3-1 (or the pseudogene TRBV3-2) and TRBJ2-2, with TRBD1 matching 7 bases. The J segment lost 1 base and the V segment lost 2 bases, leaving 4 bases of the junction unmatched. The CDR3 is 16 residues long. Germline CDR1 LGHDT, CDR2 YNNKEL (reference sequence). The CDR3 DNA reads TGTGCCAGCAGCCAACCTAGGACAGGGAACACCGGGGAGCTGTTTTTT. Translation gives CASSQPRTGNTGELFF.

About this clone: The sample carries other DNA sequences with the same CDR3. The V gene is TRBV28, the J gene TRBJ1-2; TRBD1 aligns across 7 bases. The ends lost 1 base at V and 1 base at J; junction bases unmatched: 0. CDR1 is MDHEN and CDR2 is SYDVKM in the germline V gene. The CDR3 loop spans 14 amino acids. This CDR3 reads CASSLYRGNYGYTF. The CDR3 DNA reads TGTGCCAGCAGTTTATACAGGGGTAACTATGGCTACACCTTC.

The genes are TRBV5-1 and TRBJ2-2; D is perhaps TRBD2 (6 bases). Between the trimmed V and J ends, which lost 0 bases and 0 bases, there was a span of 6 bases. The CDR3 is made up of 15 amino acids. Germline-derived CDR1 and CDR2 are SGHRS and YFSETQ. The CDR3 DNA reads TGCGCCAGCAGCTTGGGGGACTCGAACACCGGGGAGCTGTTTTTT. It specifies CASSLGDSNTGELFF.

The V call is TRBV4-1, the J call TRBJ2-5; D is possibly TRBD2 (6 bases). CDR3 length: 14 amino acids. From germline, CDR1 is MGHRA and CDR2 YSYEKL. Deletions cut 6 bases from V and 1 base from J, with 12 bases between. The CDR3 sequence: CASSPGRGQETQYF. The CDR3 DNA follows: TGCGCCAGCAGTCCTGGGCGGGGCCAAGAGACCCAGTACTTC.

This chain uses TRBV3-1 (or the pseudogene TRBV3-2) with TRBJ1-2; D call uncertain. CDR1 LGHDT and CDR2 YNNKEL come from the germline V gene (reference sequence). Trimming took 1 base from V and 4 from J, leaving 10 bases between them. The CDR3 loop spans 14 amino acids. The DNA of the CDR3 is TGTGCCAGCAGCCAAGTCTCAAAGATCTATGGCTACACCTTC. It encodes CASSQVSKIYGYTF.

V gene TRBV3-1 (or the pseudogene TRBV3-2) combines with J gene TRBJ1-4; D remains unclear. CDR1 LGHDT and CDR2 YNNKEL come from the germline V gene (reference sequence). The CDR3 sequence is 16 residues long. Trimming took off 0 bases at V and 0 bases at J, with 8 bases between the two ends. The CDR3 bases are TGTGCCAGCAGCCAAGATATCCTTGCAACTAATGAAAAACTGTTTTTT. Its protein product is CASSQDILATNEKLFF.

This sequence joins TRBV28 and TRBJ1-3; 8 bases are shared with TRBD1. Per the germline V gene, CDR1 is MDHEN and CDR2 is SYDVKM. V lost 4 bases to trimming and J lost 0 bases; unmatched junction nucleotides: 5. The CDR3 has 16 residues. The CDR3 is CASSSLTGVSGNTIYF. In DNA form, the CDR3 reads TGTGCCAGCAGTTCATTGACAGGGGTCTCTGGAAACACCATATATTTT.

CDR3 protein: CASSLGRGGSEQYF. The CDR3, as DNA: TGTGCCAGCAGCTTGGGCAGGGGCGGGTCCGAGCAGTACTTC. The chain recombines TRBV5-4 with TRBJ2-7; a weak D match, TRBD1 (6 bases). The CDR3 length is 14 residues. Germline values: CDR1 SGHNT, CDR2 YYREEE (reference sequence). V lost 0 bases, J lost 6 bases, and 13 bases lay in between.

The rearrangement uses TRBV7-2 and TRBJ1-4; D is perhaps TRBD1 (6 bases). V lost 6 bases and J lost 4, with 15 bases in between. Germline CDR1 SGHTA, CDR2 FQGNSA. CDR3 size: 15 residues. CDR3 amino acids: CASSQQGLSNEKLFF. DNA of the CDR3: TGTGCCAGCAGTCAACAGGGTTTGAGTAATGAAAAACTGTTTTTT.

This clone was seen once. The rearrangement uses TRBV5-1 and TRBJ2-3; TRBD2 matches 9 bases. The J segment lost 1 base and the V segment lost 1 base, leaving 4 bases of the junction unmatched. Germline V gives CDR1 SGHRS, CDR2 YFSETQ. The CDR3 totals 16 residues. DNA of the CDR3: TGCGCCAGCAGCTTGATGATAGCGGGAGGCACAGATACGCAGTATTTT. This codes for CASSLMIAGGTDTQYF.

A note on this clone: This sample includes further DNA sequences coding for the same CDR3. The V and J genes are TRBV6-2 or TRBV6-3 and TRBJ2-1; the D is unclear. Germline V lookup: CDR1 MNHEY, CDR2 SVGEGT. There are 12 residues in the CDR3. V was clipped by 2 bases and J by 5 bases, with 4 bases between them. CDR3 residues: CASSYPHNEQFF. The CDR3 region has the DNA TGTGCCAGCAGTTACCCGCACAATGAGCAGTTCTTC.

This chain joins TRBV15 and TRBJ2-1; 7 bases map to TRBD2. With V trimmed by 2 bases and J by 6 bases, 4 bases remained unmatched. CDR3 length: 14 residues. Germline-derived CDR1 and CDR2 are LNHNV and YYDKDF (reference sequence). The CDR3 sequence is CATSRPTSANEQFF. The CDR3 nucleotides are TGTGCCACCAGCAGACCCACTAGCGCCAATGAGCAGTTCTTC.

This clone has only a few counts. The chain is built from TRBV28 and TRBJ1-5; D gene unclear. Per the germline V gene, CDR1 is MDHEN and CDR2 is SYDVKM. V gave up 8 bases and J gave up 1 base, with 9 bases separating them. This CDR3 spans 13 amino acids. This CDR3 reads CASLLRSNQPQHF. CDR3 DNA sequence: TGTGCCAGCTTACTGAGGAGCAATCAGCCCCAGCATTTT. The full variable domain, with the rest looked up from reference TRBV28 and TRBJ1-5, is DVKVTQSSRYLVKRTGEKVFLECVQDMDHENMFWYRQDPGLGLRLIYFSYDVKMKEKGDIPEGYSVSREKKERFSLILESASTNQTSMYLCASLLRSNQPQHFGDGTRLSIL.

This clone was detected only a few times. V and J are TRBV2 and TRBJ1-5; no clear D gene. Germline V CDR1 and CDR2: SNHLY, FYNNEI. Trimming pared 3 bases from V and 4 bases from J, leaving 22 bases between. The CDR3 spans 18 residues. In DNA form, the CDR3 reads TGTGCCAGCAGTGAGAGTATTATCCGGGAAATGAGTAATCAGCCCCAGCATTTT. Its translation: CASSESIIREMSNQPQHF. Combining the CDR3 with reference TRBV2 and TRBJ1-5 gives the whole variable domain EPEVTQTPSHQVTQMGQEVILRCVPISNHLYFYWYRQILGQKVEFLVSFYNNEISEKSEIFDDQFSVERPDGSNFTLKIRSTKLEDSAMYFCASSESIIREMSNQPQHFGDGTRLSIL.

The chain couples TRBV13 to TRBJ2-3; weak D call: TRBD1 (6 bases). Trimming stripped 0 bases from V and 4 bases from J, with 17 bases between. The CDR3 covers 17 residues. CDR1 is PRHDT, CDR2 FYEKMQ, per germline (reference sequence). Written as DNA, the CDR3 is TGTGCCAGCAGCTTAGGCTGGACAGCCAGAAACTCAGATACGCAGTATTTT. This codes for CASSLGWTARNSDTQYF.

The rearrangement uses TRBV24-1 and TRBJ2-7; 8 positions match TRBD1. V gave up 3 bases and J gave up 7 bases; unmatched junction bases: 7. From germline, CDR1 is KGHDR and CDR2 SFDVKD. This CDR3 contains 14 residues. DNA of the CDR3: TGTGCCACCAGTGATACCAGGACAGGGCGTGAGCAGTACTTC. This codes for CATSDTRTGREQYF.

The chain employs TRBV10-2 and TRBJ2-7; 8 bases map to TRBD1. After removal of 4 bases from V and 1 base from J, the junction contained 3 bases not matched to a gene. CDR1 and CDR2 (germline): WSHSY, SAAADI. This CDR3 comprises 14 residues. Written as DNA, the CDR3 is TGCGCCAGCAGTGCCGGGACAGGATCCTACGAGCAGTACTTC. Its protein is CASSAGTGSYEQYF.

J is TRBJ2-5 and V is TRBV7-2; 11 nucleotides line up with TRBD2. Losses at the gene ends were 5 bases for V and 7 bases for J; bases not matched to a gene: 9. Germline V gene lookup returns CDR1 SGHTA and CDR2 FQGNSA. The CDR3 totals 15 residues. CDR3: CASSTTSGAPRTQYF. Written as DNA, the CDR3 is TGTGCCAGCAGCACGACTAGCGGGGCCCCGAGGACCCAGTACTTC.

This rearrangement joins TRBV28 to TRBJ1-4; 7 nucleotides align to TRBD1. Looked up from germline, CDR1 is MDHEN and CDR2 is SYDVKM. The V segment lost 3 bases and the J segment 4 bases; nucleotides outside the gene matches: 5. The length of the CDR3 is 15 residues. Here the CDR3 DNA reads TGTGCCAGCAGTTTCCAGACAGGGTTTAATGAAAAACTGTTTTTT. It yields the protein CASSFQTGFNEKLFF.

This clone was observed a single time. The chain uses TRBV5-4 and TRBJ2-3; D unresolved. The CDR3 covers 15 residues. The germline gives CDR1 SGHNT, CDR2 YYREEE (reference sequence). V lost 2 bases, J lost 0 bases, and 10 bases lay in between. The CDR3 DNA follows: TGTGCCAGCAGCTTAGGTGGCCATAGCACAGATACGCAGTATTTT. It specifies CASSLGGHSTDTQYF.

A single count supports this clone. The chain employs TRBV7-2 and TRBJ2-2, with D possibly TRBD2 on 6 matching bases. V shed 2 bases and J shed 6 bases, with 10 bases lying between them. CDR3 length: 14 amino acids. Germline V gene sequence: CDR1 SGHTA, CDR2 FQGNSA. CDR3 protein: CASSLIPGAGELFF. The CDR3 DNA follows: TGTGCCAGCAGCTTAATCCCGGGGGCCGGGGAGCTGTTTTTT.

The chain carries TRBV16 and TRBJ1-3, with 8 bases aligning to TRBD1. CDR3 length equals 17 residues. V lost 6 bases, J lost 0 bases, and 10 bases stayed unmatched. Germline-derived CDR1 and CDR2 are KGHSY and FQNENV. CDR3 DNA sequence: TGTGCCAGCAGAGACGGGACAGGCAAACCCTCTGGAAACACCATATATTTT. Amino acid sequence: CASRDGTGKPSGNTIYF.

A few counts support this clone. The chain recombines TRBV3-1 (or the pseudogene TRBV3-2) with TRBJ1-6, with D tentatively TRBD1 (5 bases). Germline V gene lookup returns CDR1 LGHDT and CDR2 YNNKEL (reference sequence). V lost 4 bases, J lost 13 bases, and 14 bases lay in between. The CDR3 has 13 residues. The CDR3 DNA reads TGTGCCAGCAGCCGGGGCCGGGCCAGCCCCCTCCACTTT. It specifies CASSRGRASPLHF.

The rearrangement links TRBV4-2 to TRBJ2-7, with D perhaps TRBD1 or TRBD2 (5 bases each). This CDR3 has 16 residues. Germline V CDR1 and CDR2: LGHNA, YNFKEQ. The ends were cut back, 0 bases at V and 1 base at J, with 13 bases in the middle. The CDR3 sequence is CASSQDSGRRSYEQYF. The CDR3 DNA reads as TGTGCCAGCAGCCAAGATTCGGGGCGGAGGTCCTACGAGCAGTACTTC.

This chain connects TRBV28 to TRBJ2-4; the match to TRBD2 covers 12 bases. J lost 10 bases, V lost 6 bases, and 1 base had no gene match. Germline assignment: CDR1 MDHEN and CDR2 SYDVKM. The CDR3 length is 12 residues. CDR3 in amino acids: CASRTSGSIQYF. The CDR3 nucleotides read TGTGCCAGCAGGACTAGCGGGAGTATTCAGTACTTC.